Listed here are 15 T cell receptor beta chains from one sample, sequenced in a study of T-cell reconstitution after alpha-beta-depleted transplantation in children. Preparation of the TCRbeta library used unique molecular identifiers. MiXCR, applied by TCRdb to the PCR reads, yields one record per CDR3 protein. The sample consists of 150,000 to 250,000 distinct CDR3 sequences, roughly 15% of them appearing once. Sequenced material: PBMCs from the stem cell graft donor, taken from the stem cell graft. The receptor source for this set is a human donor who donated a stem cell graft to a child with acute lymphoblastic leukemia.

This clonotype was counted ten times or more. The V and J genes are TRBV6-5 and TRBJ2-7; the match to TRBD1 covers 8 bases. The CDR3 covers 13 residues. Germline-derived CDR1 and CDR2 are MNHEY and SVGAGI. J was trimmed by 6 bases and V by 4 bases; bases with no gene match: 5. In DNA, the CDR3 is TGTGCCAGCAGTTTGGACAGGGCTCGCGAGCAGTACTTC. It encodes CASSLDRAREQYF.

This clonotype appeared many times. The genes are TRBV5-1 and TRBJ2-5; 8 nucleotides match TRBD1. The CDR3 spans 14 residues. CDR1 and CDR2 (germline): SGHRS, YFSETQ. After removal of 4 bases from V and 3 bases from J, the junction contained 5 bases not matched to a gene. CDR3 in amino acids: CASSPGTGEETQYF. In DNA, the CDR3 is TGCGCCAGCAGCCCCGGGACAGGAGAAGAGACCCAGTACTTC.

This clonotype appeared many times. The J gene is TRBJ1-1, the V gene TRBV6-1; a possible D gene is TRBD1 (5 bases). This CDR3 comprises 15 residues. Germline CDR1 is MNHNS and CDR2 is SASEGT. Trimming cost V 1 base and J 4 bases, with 13 bases left between them. The CDR3, as DNA: TGTGCCAGCAGTGAAGGGGTAGGGGTCGGCACTGAAGCTTTCTTT. Translation gives CASSEGVGVGTEAFF.

This clonotype was detected many times. The chain links TRBV5-1 to TRBJ2-5; perhaps D is TRBD1 or TRBD2 (5 bases each). The germline gives CDR1 SGHRS, CDR2 YFSETQ. The CDR3 consists of 14 residues. Deletions cut 4 bases from V and 4 bases from J, with 14 bases between. As DNA, the CDR3 is TGCGCCAGCAGCCCCGGGACCTGGGGAGAGACCCAGTACTTC. Its protein is CASSPGTWGETQYF. The entire variable domain, with the rest obtained from reference TRBV5-1 and TRBJ2-5, is as follows: KAGVTQTPRYLIKTRGQQVTLSCSPISGHRSVSWYQQTPGQGLQFLFEYFSETQRNKGNFPGRFSGRQFSNSRSEMNVSTLELGDSALYLCASSPGTWGETQYFGPGTRLLVL.

There are many counts of this clonotype. The V and J genes are TRBV20-1 and TRBJ2-7; 7 nucleotides match TRBD2. This CDR3 is 16 amino acids long. V was pared by 0 bases and J by 5 bases, with 13 bases of the junction left unmatched. In germline, CDR1 is DFQATT, CDR2 SNEGSKA (reference sequence). This CDR3 is CSARDQEREEGNEQYF. Here the CDR3 DNA reads TGCAGTGCTAGAGATCAGGAACGGGAGGAGGGCAACGAGCAGTACTTC.

This clonotype has just one count. The V gene is TRBV29-1, the J gene TRBJ1-1; D might be TRBD1 (5 bases). CDR1 SQVTM and CDR2 ANQGSEA come from the germline V gene. With 4 bases removed from V and 0 bases from J, the gap between germline ends came to 18 bases. The CDR3 runs to 16 residues. CDR3 bases: TGCAGCGTTGTGTACGTCGGGGGACGGATGAACACTGAAGCTTTCTTT. Residues: CSVVYVGGRMNTEAFF.

The rearrangement uses TRBV5-1 and TRBJ2-3; TRBD2 agrees at 7 bases. In germline, CDR1 is SGHRS, CDR2 YFSETQ. Trimming cost V 5 bases and J 3 bases; bases outside gene matches: 18. CDR3 size: 18 residues. The CDR3 region has the DNA TGCGCCAGCAGGCGTAGGGACTGGGAGGGCCCTCTGACAGATACGCAGTATTTT. It translates to CASRRRDWEGPLTDTQYF.

This sequence joins TRBV5-1 and TRBJ2-4; 10 bases are a match to TRBD1. CDR3 length: 16 residues. Trimming at V came to 4 bases and at J to 5 bases, leaving 9 bases not matched to a gene. Germline CDR1 and CDR2: SGHRS and YFSETQ. The CDR3 loop reads CASSRSAGTGENIQYF. CDR3 nucleotide sequence: TGCGCCAGCAGCCGTTCCGCCGGGACAGGGGAAAACATTCAGTACTTC.

This clonotype was detected ten times or more. The chain has TRBV6-6 and TRBJ1-2, with TRBD1 matching 8 bases. The V and J ends lost 6 bases and 8 bases, in that order; junction bases with no gene match: 5. CDR1 MNHNY and CDR2 SVGAGI come from the germline V gene (reference sequence). CDR3 length equals 12 residues. CDR3 amino acids: CASSRGQGGYTF. Written as DNA, the CDR3 is TGTGCCAGCAGCAGGGGGCAGGGAGGCTACACCTTC.

V is TRBV29-1 and J is TRBJ2-3; a weak D match, TRBD2 (7 bases). CDR1 is SQVTM and CDR2 is ANQGSEA in the germline V gene. V was pared by 2 bases and J by 0 bases, with 15 bases between. The CDR3 length is 16 residues. CDR3 in DNA: TGCAGCGTTGAAAACCACGGGGGGCCTAGCACAGATACGCAGTATTTT. It encodes CSVENHGGPSTDTQYF.

This clonotype was observed many times. The rearrangement joins TRBV20-1 to TRBJ1-5, with 9 bases aligning to TRBD1. There are 16 residues in the CDR3. Germline V lookup: CDR1 DFQATT, CDR2 SNEGSKA (reference sequence). V lost 5 bases, J lost 0 bases, and 8 bases stayed unmatched. This chain's CDR3 is CSASGQGLHSNQPQHF. The CDR3 nucleotides are TGCAGTGCTTCGGGACAGGGCCTCCATAGCAATCAGCCCCAGCATTTT.

This clonotype has only a few counts. The CDR3 sequence is CSVESPWGGRIDEQFF. CDR3 DNA: TGCAGCGTTGAAAGCCCTTGGGGGGGGCGGATAGATGAGCAGTTCTTC. The chain couples TRBV29-1 to TRBJ2-1; D perhaps matches TRBD2 (7 bases). The CDR3 is made up of 16 amino acids. The germline V gene has CDR1 SQVTM and CDR2 ANQGSEA. Trimming took off 2 bases at V and 8 bases at J, with 22 bases between the two ends.

This clonotype was recorded at least ten times. The J gene is TRBJ2-4, the V gene TRBV5-1; 8 bases align to TRBD1. V lost 4 bases, J lost 6 bases, and 9 bases stayed unmatched. This CDR3 spans 15 amino acids. Germline CDR1 SGHRS, CDR2 YFSETQ. The CDR3 DNA reads TGCGCCAGCAGCACCGCAGGGGGCTCGAGAAACATTCAGTACTTC. This gives the protein CASSTAGGSRNIQYF.

This clonotype occurred a few times. This sequence joins TRBV4-1 and TRBJ2-1; 9 bases are a match to TRBD1. The J segment lost 9 bases and the V segment lost 0 bases, leaving 12 bases of the junction unmatched. The CDR3 contains 17 residues. Germline CDR1 and CDR2: MGHRA and YSYEKL. The CDR3: CASSQEVGTGNFGEQFF. CDR3 in DNA: TGCGCCAGCAGCCAAGAGGTGGGGACAGGGAATTTCGGTGAGCAGTTCTTC.

This clonotype was observed a few times. The chain recombines TRBV18 with TRBJ1-2, with D perhaps TRBD1 (5 bases). The germline V and J ends were trimmed by 4 bases and 1 base, with 10 bases remaining between them. The CDR3 sequence is 14 residues long. Germline-derived CDR1 and CDR2 are KGHSH and LQKENI. The CDR3 is CASSQQGSNYGYTF. CDR3 DNA sequence: TGTGCCAGCTCACAGCAGGGAAGTAACTATGGCTACACCTTC.